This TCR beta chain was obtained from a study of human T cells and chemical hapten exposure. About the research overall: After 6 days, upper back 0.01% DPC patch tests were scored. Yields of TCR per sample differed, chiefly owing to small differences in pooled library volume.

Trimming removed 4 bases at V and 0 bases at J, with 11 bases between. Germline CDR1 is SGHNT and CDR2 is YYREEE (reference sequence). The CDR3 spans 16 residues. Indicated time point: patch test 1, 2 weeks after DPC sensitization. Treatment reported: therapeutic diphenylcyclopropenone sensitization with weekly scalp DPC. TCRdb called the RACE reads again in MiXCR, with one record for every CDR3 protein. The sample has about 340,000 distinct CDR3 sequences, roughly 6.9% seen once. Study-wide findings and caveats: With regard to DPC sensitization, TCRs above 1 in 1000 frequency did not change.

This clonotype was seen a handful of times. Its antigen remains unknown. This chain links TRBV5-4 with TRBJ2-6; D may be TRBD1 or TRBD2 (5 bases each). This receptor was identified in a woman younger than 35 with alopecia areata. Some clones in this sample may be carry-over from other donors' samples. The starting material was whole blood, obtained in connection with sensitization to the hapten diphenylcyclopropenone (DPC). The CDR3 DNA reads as TGTGCCAGCAGCATGGGACCGCCCTCTGGGGCCAACGTCCTGACTTTC. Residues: CASSMGPPSGANVLTF.